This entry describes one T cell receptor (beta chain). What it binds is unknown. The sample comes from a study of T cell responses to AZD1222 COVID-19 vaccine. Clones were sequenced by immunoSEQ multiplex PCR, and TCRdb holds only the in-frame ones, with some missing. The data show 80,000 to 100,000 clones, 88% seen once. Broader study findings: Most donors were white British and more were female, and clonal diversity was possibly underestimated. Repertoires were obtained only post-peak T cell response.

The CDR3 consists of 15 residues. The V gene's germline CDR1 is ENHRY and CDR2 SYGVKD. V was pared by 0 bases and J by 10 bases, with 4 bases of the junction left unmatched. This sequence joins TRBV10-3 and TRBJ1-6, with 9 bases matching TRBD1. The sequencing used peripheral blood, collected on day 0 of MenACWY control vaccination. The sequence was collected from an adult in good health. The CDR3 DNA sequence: TGTGCCATCAGTGAGTCGACAGGGGGTGGATCACCCCTCCACTTT. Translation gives CAISESTGGGSPLHF.